This passage covers 8 T cell receptor beta chains from one sample sequenced in a study of T cells in Graves' hyperthyroidism and ophthalmopathy. TCR beta CDR3 regions were amplified from RNA transcripts. HTBI primers drove first-round RT-PCR of the TCR CDR3. One entry per CDR3 protein results from TCRdb running MiXCR on the multiplex PCR reads. The sample includes a few hundred thousand distinct CDR3 sequences, 15% to 18% of them seen just once. Sequenced sample: blood. The receptors stem from a woman aged 30 to 39 with Graves' hyperthyroidism.

This clonotype was recorded many times. The V and J genes are TRBV10-1 and TRBJ2-7, with D unresolved. The CDR3 covers 13 residues. CDR1 and CDR2 (germline): WNHNN, SYGVQD (reference sequence). The V and J ends lost 4 bases and 6 bases respectively, with 13 bases between them. CDR3 in amino acids: CASSGQPFSEQYF. The CDR3 coding sequence is TGCGCCAGCAGTGGACAACCTTTCTCCGAGCAGTACTTC.

There are many counts of this clonotype. The chain employs TRBV2 and TRBJ2-3; D is ambiguous. Trimming took off 3 bases at V and 6 bases at J, with 4 bases between the two ends. CDR3 length: 11 residues. Germline CDR1 reads SNHLY; CDR2 reads FYNNEI. In DNA, the CDR3 is TGTGCCAGCAGTGAGGCGGATACGCAGTATTTT. It specifies CASSEADTQYF.

This clonotype occurred many times. The DNA for the CDR3 is TGTGCCAGCAGCTTAAATCCGGGGCTCCAAGAGACCCAGTACTTC. Protein sequence: CASSLNPGLQETQYF. The rearrangement joins TRBV7-2 to TRBJ2-5; D is tentatively TRBD1 or TRBD2 (5 bases each). The CDR3 runs 15 residues. Trimming left V 2 bases short and J 1 base short, with 11 bases between. The germline V gene encodes CDR1 SGHTA and CDR2 FQGNSA.

The table lists this clonotype with a count of one. A much larger clone differs from this one at a single base, so this may be a read error. The chain carries TRBV28 and TRBJ1-5, with D uncertain. This CDR3 has 13 amino acids. The V end lost 8 bases, the J end lost 0 bases, and 8 bases lay between the germline ends. CDR1 and CDR2 (germline): MDHEN, SYDVKM. The CDR3 DNA reads TGTGCCAGCCCCGACTATAGCAATCAGCCCCAGCATTTT. It specifies CASPDYSNQPQHF.

This clonotype has a count of ten or more. The genes are TRBV6-5 and TRBJ2-1; D is undetermined. Germline V gene data show CDR1 as MNHEY and CDR2 as SVGAGI. This CDR3 is built from 15 residues. With 2 bases removed from V and 2 bases from J, the gap between germline ends came to 10 bases. Here the CDR3 DNA reads TGTGCCAGCAGTTACCCTAGTGGCCCCTACAATGAGCAGTTCTTC. Encoded protein: CASSYPSGPYNEQFF.

This CDR3 is CASSGTDHQPQHF. The CDR3 DNA reads as TGTGCCAGCTCCGGGACAGATCATCAGCCCCAGCATTTT. The chain is built from TRBV6-1 and TRBJ1-5; 7 positions agree with TRBD1. The trim removed 8 bases at V and 5 bases at J, leaving 6 bases unmatched. The CDR3 has 13 amino acids. Looked up from germline, CDR1 is MNHNS and CDR2 is SASEGT.

About this clonotype: A read error may produce the germline difference seen at one junction end. This sequence joins TRBV27 and TRBJ2-1, with D perhaps matching TRBD1 (6 bases). Per the germline V gene, CDR1 is MNHEY and CDR2 is SMNVEV (reference sequence). The CDR3 has 13 residues. The CDR3 bases are TGCACCGAGGGGGATCTCTCCTACAATGAGCTGTTCTTC. It specifies CTEGDLSYNELFF.

The table lists this clonotype with many counts. The V call is TRBV12-3 or TRBV12-4, the J call TRBJ2-7; the match to TRBD2 covers 14 bases. The CDR3 runs 15 residues. V was clipped by 6 bases and J by 6 bases; unmatched bases: 7. The CDR3 here is CASRARTSGRTEQYF. The CDR3 DNA is TGTGCCAGCAGGGCCCGGACTAGCGGGAGGACCGAGCAGTACTTC.